Below are 7 T cell receptor beta chains sequenced from a single sample in a study of cytomegalovirus exposure and HLA in healthy donors. The PCR used 60 Vbeta and 13 Jbeta primers. Here immunoSEQ multiplex PCR was the method, and the copy in TCRdb shows in-frame clones only, minus some. The profile shows about 130,000 clones, about 82% of them singletons. Sample: PBMCs. The receptors come from a man aged 45-60 years in good health and CMV-seronegative.

The rearrangement uses TRBV5-1 and TRBJ1-2, with 7 nucleotides matching TRBD1. Trimming cost V 0 bases and J 4 bases; bases outside gene matches: 9. Germline V gives CDR1 SGHRS, CDR2 YFSETQ. This CDR3 region has 16 residues. CDR3 amino acids: CASSLVSPGGFYGYTF. The CDR3 DNA sequence: TGCGCCAGCAGCTTGGTTTCGCCAGGGGGTTTCTATGGCTACACCTTC.

This chain uses TRBV6-1 with TRBJ1-5; D is possibly TRBD1 (5 bases). The germline V gene encodes CDR1 MNHNS and CDR2 SASEGT. The CDR3 extends over 14 amino acids. Trimming stripped 4 bases from V and 5 bases from J, with 12 bases between. The CDR3 DNA sequence: TGTGCCAGCAGTGCAGGGCTAGGTGATCAGCCCCAGCATTTT. It specifies CASSAGLGDQPQHF.

The chain employs TRBV5-6 and TRBJ1-2, with D possibly matching TRBD1 (5 bases). The germline V and J ends were trimmed by 5 bases and 4 bases, with 12 bases remaining between them. The length of the CDR3 is 13 residues. Per the germline V gene, CDR1 is SGHDT and CDR2 is YYEEEE. The CDR3 reads CASSSDSRYGYTF. In nucleotides, the CDR3 is TGTGCCAGCAGTTCTGACAGCCGCTATGGCTACACCTTC.

V is TRBV7-9 and J is TRBJ2-3, with a weak D call TRBD2 (6 bases). CDR1 is SEHNR and CDR2 is FQNEAQ in the germline V gene (reference sequence). Trimming took off 5 bases at V and 5 bases at J, with 14 bases between the two ends. The CDR3 is made up of 14 amino acids. The DNA of the CDR3 is TGTGCCAGCAGCCCGGGACTCGTCGGAGATACGCAGTATTTT. It codes for CASSPGLVGDTQYF.

The CDR3 region has the DNA TGTGCCAGCAGCTTGGGAGACAGGGGTGGCTACACCTTC. Its protein is CASSLGDRGGYTF. V is TRBV5-6 and J is TRBJ1-2, with 8 bases lining up with TRBD1. CDR3 length equals 13 residues. The germline CDR1 and CDR2 sequences are SGHDT and YYEEEE. J gave up 7 bases and V 0 bases, and 2 bases lay outside the gene matches.

The V and J genes are TRBV25-1 and TRBJ1-4; TRBD1 matches 7 bases. Germline V lookup: CDR1 MGHDK, CDR2 SYGVNS. The CDR3 sequence is 16 residues long. V lost 2 bases and J lost 5; bases outside the gene matches: 8. The CDR3 nucleotides read TGTGCCAGCAGTGAACCCCTCGGGACAGAAAATGAAAAACTGTTTTTT. Its translation: CASSEPLGTENEKLFF. Supplemented by reference TRBV25-1 and TRBJ1-4, the full variable domain reads EADIYQTPRYLVIGTGKKITLECSQTMGHDKMYWYQQDPGMELHLIHYSYGVNSTEKGDLSSESTVSRIRTEHFPLTLESARPSHTSQYLCASSEPLGTENEKLFFGSGTQLSVL.

The rearrangement joins TRBV7-9 to TRBJ1-1; D is undetermined. Between the trimmed V and J ends, which lost 3 bases and 1 base, there was a span of 9 bases. Germline CDR1 is SEHNR and CDR2 is FQNEAQ (reference sequence). This CDR3 has 14 residues. This chain's CDR3 is CASSFLTENTEAFF. The CDR3 DNA reads TGTGCCAGCAGCTTCCTTACAGAGAACACTGAAGCTTTCTTT.